These T cell receptor beta chains were read from a single sample in a study of T cell responses to AZD1222 COVID-19 vaccine. Generated by immunoSEQ multiplex PCR, the TCRdb table keeps only in-frame clones and is missing some. The sample contains some 130,000 clones, around 84% of which appear only once. The material sequenced was peripheral blood, taken on day 0 of AZD1222 vaccination. The receptors here all came from an adult in good health. Both conserved end residues are part of each CDR3.

j_call v_call cdr3_aa
TRBJ1-1 TRBV6-6 CAAVEGWPMNTEAFF
TRBJ1-4 TRBV2 CASLRGRNEKLFF
TRBJ2-7 TRBV28 CASSPGRTGGVLRPYEQYF
TRBJ2-3 TRBV12-2 CASRPYRDSPFTDTQYF
TRBJ1-4 TRBV7-2 CASSQGTSPTQKLFF
TRBJ2-7 TRBV4-3 CASSQDEGRAYEQYF
TRBJ2-1 TRBV2 CASSGGLDRAGNEQFF
TRBJ1-6 TRBV6-5 CASSYKAFGSPLHF
TRBJ1-5 TRBV10-2 CASSPSNSNQPQHF
TRBJ2-3 TRBV6-2/TRBV6-3 CASSGGGAADTQYF
TRBJ1-6 TRBV12-3/TRBV12-4 CASSDFTNSPLHF
TRBJ1-1 TRBV6-5 CASSGQGIAEAFF
TRBJ1-3 TRBV4-3 CASSQDSTGAGNTIYF
TRBJ2-2 TRBV7-9 CASSVTGLGTGELFF
TRBJ1-3 TRBV4-3 CASSPPGGNTIYF
TRBJ1-4 TRBV9 CASSPRDRGRMTEKLFF
TRBJ1-1 TRBV28 CASSLSRRTEAFF
TRBJ2-5 TRBV6-5 CASSSQETQYF
TRBJ1-2 TRBV29-1 CSVGDSVRGYTF
TRBJ2-1 TRBV18 CASSPPRVGSGSYNEQFF
TRBJ2-7 TRBV18 CASSPPGDYEQYF
TRBJ1-1 TRBV5-1 CASSPQGKNTEAFF
TRBJ1-6 TRBV10-2 CASSGQENNSPLHF
TRBJ2-3 TRBV4-3 CASSQEDRGTDTQYF
TRBJ2-5 TRBV5-4 CASSRLQGEEAQYF
TRBJ1-3 TRBV5-8 CASSSQGTGNTIYF
TRBJ2-2 TRBV2 CASSEWASANTGELFF
TRBJ2-7 TRBV10-1 CASSLLGTGDQEQYF
TRBJ1-5 TRBV28 CASTPGTGGNQPQHF
TRBJ2-5 TRBV7-2 CASSSQPGRAETQYF
TRBJ2-7 TRBV6-5 CASLDTASYEQYF
TRBJ1-3 TRBV19 CASTRTRSGNTIYF
TRBJ1-2 TRBV28 CASRYTDGSYGYTF
TRBJ1-4 TRBV7-9 CASSLEGRGDEKLFF
TRBJ1-3 TRBV4-3 CASSQEPQGRGNTIYF
TRBJ2-7 TRBV11-2 CASSPGLAQGFEQYF
TRBJ1-5 TRBV24-1 CATSDDRGGNQPQHF
TRBJ2-6 TRBV11-3 CASSSRDRGPGANVLTF
TRBJ1-1 TRBV6-5 CASSGQLNTEAFF
TRBJ2-5 TRBV7-3 CASSLTGGTQYF
TRBJ2-1 TRBV6-1 CASSGYRSYSYNEQFF
TRBJ2-1 TRBV3-1/TRBV3-2 CASSHPKGEQFF
TRBJ1-2 TRBV9 CASSVLGTAYGYTF
TRBJ2-2 TRBV6-2/TRBV6-3 CASSYSGLTNSLITGELFF
TRBJ2-1 TRBV24-1 CATSDLARAGGAVEQFF
TRBJ1-4 TRBV28 CASGAEKLFF
TRBJ1-1 TRBV5-4 CASSSLNRNTEAFF
TRBJ2-3 TRBV28 CASSSQGYTDTQYF
TRBJ2-2 TRBV6-6 CASSLGLLNTGELFF
TRBJ1-5 TRBV7-2 CASSLGGDWRNQPQHF
TRBJ1-5 TRBV19 CASSISIGGAPQPQHF
TRBJ1-1 TRBV18 CASSPDRQDLSPSEAFF
TRBJ1-3 TRBV5-6 CASSWGPSSGNTIYF